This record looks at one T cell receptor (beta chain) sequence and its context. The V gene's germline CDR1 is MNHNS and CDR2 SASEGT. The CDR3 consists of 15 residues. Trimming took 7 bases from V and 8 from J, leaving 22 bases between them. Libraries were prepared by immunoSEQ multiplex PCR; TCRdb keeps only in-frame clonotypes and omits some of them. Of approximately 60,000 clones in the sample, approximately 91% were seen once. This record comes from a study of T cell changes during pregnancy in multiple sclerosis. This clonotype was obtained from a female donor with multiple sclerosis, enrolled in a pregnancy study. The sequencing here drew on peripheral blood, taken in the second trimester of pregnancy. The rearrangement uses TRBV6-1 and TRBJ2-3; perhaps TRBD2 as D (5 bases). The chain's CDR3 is CASKEASASPGTQYF. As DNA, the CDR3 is TGTGCCAGCAAGGAGGCGAGCGCCTCCCCGGGTACGCAGTATTTT.